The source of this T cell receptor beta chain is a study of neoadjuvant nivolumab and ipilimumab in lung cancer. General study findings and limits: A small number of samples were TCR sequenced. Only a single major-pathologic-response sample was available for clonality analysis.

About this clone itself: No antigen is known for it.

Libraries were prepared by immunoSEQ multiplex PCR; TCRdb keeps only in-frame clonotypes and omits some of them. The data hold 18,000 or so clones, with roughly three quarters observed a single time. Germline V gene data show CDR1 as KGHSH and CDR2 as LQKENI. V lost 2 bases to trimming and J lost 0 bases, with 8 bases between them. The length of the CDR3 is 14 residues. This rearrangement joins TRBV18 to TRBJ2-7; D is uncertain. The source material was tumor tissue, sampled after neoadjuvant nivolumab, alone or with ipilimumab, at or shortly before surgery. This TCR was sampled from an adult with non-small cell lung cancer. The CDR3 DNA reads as TGTGCCAGCTCACCAACGACACTCTCCTACGAGCAGTACTTC. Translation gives CASSPTTLSYEQYF.